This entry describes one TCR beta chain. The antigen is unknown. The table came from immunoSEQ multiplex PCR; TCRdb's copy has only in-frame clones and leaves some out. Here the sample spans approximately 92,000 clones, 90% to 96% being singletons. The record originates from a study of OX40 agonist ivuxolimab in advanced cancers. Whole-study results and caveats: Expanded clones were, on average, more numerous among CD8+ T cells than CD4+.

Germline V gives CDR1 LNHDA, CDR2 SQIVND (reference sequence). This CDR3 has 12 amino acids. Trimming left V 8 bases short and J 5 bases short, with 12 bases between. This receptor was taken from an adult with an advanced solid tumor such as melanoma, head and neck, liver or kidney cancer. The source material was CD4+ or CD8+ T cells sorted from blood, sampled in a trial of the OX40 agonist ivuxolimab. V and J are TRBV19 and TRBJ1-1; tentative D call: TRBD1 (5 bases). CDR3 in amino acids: CASSGGGTEAFF. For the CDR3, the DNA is TGTGCCAGTTCTGGGGGGGGGACTGAAGCTTTCTTT. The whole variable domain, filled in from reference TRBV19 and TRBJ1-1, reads DGGITQSPKYLFRKEGQNVTLSCEQNLNHDAMYWYRQDPGQGLRLIYYSQIVNDFQKGDIAEGYSVSREKKESFPLTVTSAQKNPTAFYLCASSGGGTEAFFGQGTRLTVV.